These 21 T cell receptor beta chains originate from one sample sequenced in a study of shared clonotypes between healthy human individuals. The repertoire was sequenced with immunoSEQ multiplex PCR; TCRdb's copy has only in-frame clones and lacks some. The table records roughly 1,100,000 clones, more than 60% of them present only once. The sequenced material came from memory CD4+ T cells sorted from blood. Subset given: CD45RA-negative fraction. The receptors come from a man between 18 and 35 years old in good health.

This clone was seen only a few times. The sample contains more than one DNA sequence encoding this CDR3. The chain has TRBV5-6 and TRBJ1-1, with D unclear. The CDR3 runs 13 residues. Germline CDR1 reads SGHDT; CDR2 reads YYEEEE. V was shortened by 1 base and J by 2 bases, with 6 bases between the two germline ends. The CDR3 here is CASSLTVNTEAFF. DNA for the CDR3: TGTGCCAGCAGCTTGACGGTAAACACTGAAGCTTTCTTT.

CDR3 residues: CASSLDRLTETF. The CDR3 DNA sequence: TGTGCCAGCAGCTTGGACAGGCTAACGGAAACCTTC. The chain employs TRBV11-2 and TRBJ1-2; TRBD1 aligns across 7 bases. This CDR3 spans 12 amino acids. V dropped 3 bases and J dropped 14; count of bases not matched to a gene: 9. Looked up from germline, CDR1 is SGHAT and CDR2 is FQNNGV.

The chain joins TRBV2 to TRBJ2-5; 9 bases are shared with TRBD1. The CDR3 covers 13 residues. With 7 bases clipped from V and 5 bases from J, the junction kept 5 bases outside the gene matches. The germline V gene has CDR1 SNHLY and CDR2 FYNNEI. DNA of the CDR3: TGTGCCAGCAAGGACAGGGGATGGGAGACCCAGTACTTC. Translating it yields CASKDRGWETQYF.

The CDR3 here is CASSDGTVNEKLFF. The CDR3 DNA follows: TGTGCCAGCAGTGACGGGACGGTTAATGAAAAACTGTTTTTT. This chain joins TRBV2 and TRBJ1-4; TRBD1 is a possible D gene (5 bases). This CDR3 is 14 amino acids long. Per germline, CDR1 SNHLY and CDR2 FYNNEI. V was cut by 3 bases and J by 4 bases, with 9 bases left in between.

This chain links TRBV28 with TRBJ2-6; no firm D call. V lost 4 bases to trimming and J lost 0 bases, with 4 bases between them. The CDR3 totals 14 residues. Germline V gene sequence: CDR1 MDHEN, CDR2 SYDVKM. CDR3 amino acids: CASSYSSGANVLTF. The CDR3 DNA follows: TGTGCCAGCAGTTACAGCTCTGGGGCCAACGTCCTGACTTTC.

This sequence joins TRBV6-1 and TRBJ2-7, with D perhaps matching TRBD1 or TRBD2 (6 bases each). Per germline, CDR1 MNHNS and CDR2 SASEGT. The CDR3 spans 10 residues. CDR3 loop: CAGGDYEQYF. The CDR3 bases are TGTGCGGGGGGCGACTACGAGCAGTACTTC.

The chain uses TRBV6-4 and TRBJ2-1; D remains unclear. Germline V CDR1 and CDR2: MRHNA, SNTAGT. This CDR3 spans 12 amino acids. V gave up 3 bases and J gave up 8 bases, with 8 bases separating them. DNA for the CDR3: TGTGCCAGCAGTGATTGGTTCGATGAGCAGTTCTTC. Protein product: CASSDWFDEQFF.

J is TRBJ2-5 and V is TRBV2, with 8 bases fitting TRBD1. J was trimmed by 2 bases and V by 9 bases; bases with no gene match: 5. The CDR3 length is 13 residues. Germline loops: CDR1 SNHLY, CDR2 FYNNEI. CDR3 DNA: TGTGCCAGAAACCGGGACAGGCAAGAGACCCAGTACTTC. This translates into CARNRDRQETQYF.

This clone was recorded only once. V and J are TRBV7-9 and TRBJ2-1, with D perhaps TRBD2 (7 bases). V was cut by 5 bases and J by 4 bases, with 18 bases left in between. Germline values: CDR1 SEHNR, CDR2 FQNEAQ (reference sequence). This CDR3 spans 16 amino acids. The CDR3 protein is CASSARSGGRYNEQFF. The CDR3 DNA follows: TGTGCCAGCAGCGCGAGATCGGGGGGCCGTTACAATGAGCAGTTCTTC.

CDR3 amino acids: CASSRSTSGNQETQYF. The DNA for the CDR3 is TGCGCCAGCAGCCGGTCGACTAGCGGGAACCAAGAGACCCAGTACTTC. V is TRBV4-1 and J is TRBJ2-5; 11 bases line up with TRBD2. The junction had 4 bases not matched to a gene; V was cut back by 4 bases and J by 0 bases. This CDR3 is 16 amino acids long. CDR1 MGHRA and CDR2 YSYEKL come from the germline V gene.

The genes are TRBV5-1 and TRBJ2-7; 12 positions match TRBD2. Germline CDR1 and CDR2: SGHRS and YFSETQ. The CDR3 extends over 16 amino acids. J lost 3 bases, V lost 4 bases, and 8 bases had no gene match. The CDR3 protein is CASSESLAGGIYEQYF. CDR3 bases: TGCGCCAGCAGCGAGTCCCTAGCGGGAGGGATCTACGAGCAGTACTTC.

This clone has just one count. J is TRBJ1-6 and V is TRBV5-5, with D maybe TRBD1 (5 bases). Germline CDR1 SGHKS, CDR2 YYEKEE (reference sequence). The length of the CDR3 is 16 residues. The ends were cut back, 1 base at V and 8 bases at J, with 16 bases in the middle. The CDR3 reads CASSLTPQGKDSPLHF. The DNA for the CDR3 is TGTGCCAGCAGCTTGACCCCCCAGGGAAAGGATTCACCCCTCCACTTT. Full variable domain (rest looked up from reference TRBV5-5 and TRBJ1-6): DAGVTQSPTHLIKTRGQQVTLRCSPISGHKSVSWYQQVLGQGPQFIFQYYEKEERGRGNFPDRFSARQFPNYSSELNVNALLLGDSALYLCASSLTPQGKDSPLHFGNGTRLTVT.

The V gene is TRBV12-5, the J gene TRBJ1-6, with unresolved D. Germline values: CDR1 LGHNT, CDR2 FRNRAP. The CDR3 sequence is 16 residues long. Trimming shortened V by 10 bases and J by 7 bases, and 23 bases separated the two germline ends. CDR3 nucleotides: TGTGCTACCCCTTCGGTTTGGGCGGCGGGCAATTCACCCCTCCACTTT. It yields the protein CATPSVWAAGNSPLHF.

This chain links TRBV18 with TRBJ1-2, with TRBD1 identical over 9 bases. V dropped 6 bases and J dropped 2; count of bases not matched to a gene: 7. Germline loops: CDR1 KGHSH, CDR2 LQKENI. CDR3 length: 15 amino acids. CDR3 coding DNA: TGTGCCAGCTCGTTCACAGGGGGCGCAAACTATGGCTACACCTTC. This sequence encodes CASSFTGGANYGYTF.

CDR3 in DNA: TGCGCCAGCAGCCTAGTCGGGACCATCTTCGGGGAGCAGTTCTTC. Protein: CASSLVGTIFGEQFF. J is TRBJ2-1 and V is TRBV4-3, with D possibly called TRBD1 or TRBD2 (5 bases each). Germline CDR1 reads LGHNA; CDR2 reads YSLEER. The CDR3 covers 15 residues. Trimming removed 4 bases at V and 10 bases at J, with 20 bases between.

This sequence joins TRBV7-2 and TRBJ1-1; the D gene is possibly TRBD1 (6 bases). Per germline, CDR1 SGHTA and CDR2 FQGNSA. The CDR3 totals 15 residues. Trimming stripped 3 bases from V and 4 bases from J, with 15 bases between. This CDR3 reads CASSLEGGRSTEAFF. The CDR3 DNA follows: TGTGCCAGCAGCTTGGAGGGGGGGCGCAGCACTGAAGCTTTCTTT. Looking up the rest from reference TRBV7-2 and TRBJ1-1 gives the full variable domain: GAGVSQSPSNKVTEKGKDVELRCDPISGHTALYWYRQSLGQGLEFLIYFQGNSAPDKSGLPSDRFSAERTGGSVSTLTIQRTQQEDSAVYLCASSLEGGRSTEAFFGQGTRLTVV.

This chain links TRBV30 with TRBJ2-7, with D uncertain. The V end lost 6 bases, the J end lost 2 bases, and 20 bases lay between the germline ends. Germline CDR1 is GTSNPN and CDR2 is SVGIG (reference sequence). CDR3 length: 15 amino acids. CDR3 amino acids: CACLPKVGFAYEQYF. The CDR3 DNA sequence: TGTGCCTGTCTCCCAAAGGTGGGGTTTGCCTACGAGCAGTACTTC.

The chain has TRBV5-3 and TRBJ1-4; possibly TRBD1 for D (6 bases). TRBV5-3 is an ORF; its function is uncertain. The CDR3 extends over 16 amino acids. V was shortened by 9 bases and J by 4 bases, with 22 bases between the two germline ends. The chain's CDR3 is CANTKGGPTDNEKLFF. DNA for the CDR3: TGTGCCAATACGAAAGGGGGGCCGACTGATAATGAAAAACTGTTTTTT.

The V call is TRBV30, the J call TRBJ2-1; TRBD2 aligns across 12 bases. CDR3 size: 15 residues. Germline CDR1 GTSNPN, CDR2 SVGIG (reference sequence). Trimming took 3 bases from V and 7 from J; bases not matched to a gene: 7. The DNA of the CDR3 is TGTGCCTGGAGGAGACTAGCGGGAGCCATGAATGAGCAGTTCTTC. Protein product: CAWRRLAGAMNEQFF.

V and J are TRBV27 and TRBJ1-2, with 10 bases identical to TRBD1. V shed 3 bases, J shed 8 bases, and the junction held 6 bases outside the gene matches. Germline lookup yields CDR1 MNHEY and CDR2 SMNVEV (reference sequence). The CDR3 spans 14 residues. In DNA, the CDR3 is TGTGCCAGCAGTTTCGGACAGGGGGTTGACGGCTACACCTTC. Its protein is CASSFGQGVDGYTF.

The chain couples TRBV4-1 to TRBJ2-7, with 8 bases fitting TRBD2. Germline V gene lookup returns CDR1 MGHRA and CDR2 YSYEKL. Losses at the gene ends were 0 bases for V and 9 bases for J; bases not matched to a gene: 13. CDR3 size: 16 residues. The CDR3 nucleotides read TGCGCCAGCAGCCAAGAAAGTAACTCTCTACGGGGGGGGCAGTACTTC. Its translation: CASSQESNSLRGGQYF.